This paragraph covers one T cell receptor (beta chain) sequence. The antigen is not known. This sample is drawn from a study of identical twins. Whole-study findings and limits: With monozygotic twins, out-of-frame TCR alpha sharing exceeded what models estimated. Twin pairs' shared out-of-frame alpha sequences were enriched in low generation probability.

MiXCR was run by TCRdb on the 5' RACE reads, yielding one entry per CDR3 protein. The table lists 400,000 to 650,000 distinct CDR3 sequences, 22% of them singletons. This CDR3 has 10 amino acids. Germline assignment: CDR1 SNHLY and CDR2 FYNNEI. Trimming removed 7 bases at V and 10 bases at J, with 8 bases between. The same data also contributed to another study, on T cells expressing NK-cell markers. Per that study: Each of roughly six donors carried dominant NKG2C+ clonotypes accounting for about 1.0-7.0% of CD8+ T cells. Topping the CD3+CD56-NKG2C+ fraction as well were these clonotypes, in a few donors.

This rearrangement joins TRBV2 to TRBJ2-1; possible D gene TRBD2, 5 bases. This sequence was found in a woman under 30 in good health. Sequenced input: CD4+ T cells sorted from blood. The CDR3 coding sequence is TGTGCCAGCAAGTCGGGGGAGCAGTTCTTC. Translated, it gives CASKSGEQFF.